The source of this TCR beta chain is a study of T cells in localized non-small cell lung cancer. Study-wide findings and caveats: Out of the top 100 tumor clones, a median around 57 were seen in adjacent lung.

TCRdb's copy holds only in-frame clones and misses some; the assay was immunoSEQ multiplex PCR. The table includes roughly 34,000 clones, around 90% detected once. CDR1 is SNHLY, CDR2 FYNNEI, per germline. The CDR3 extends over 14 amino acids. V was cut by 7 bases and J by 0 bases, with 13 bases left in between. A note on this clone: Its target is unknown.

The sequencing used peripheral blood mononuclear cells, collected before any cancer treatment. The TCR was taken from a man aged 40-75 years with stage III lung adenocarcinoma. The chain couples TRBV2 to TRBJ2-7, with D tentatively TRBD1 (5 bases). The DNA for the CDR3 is TGTGCCAGCAAGAGGAAACAGGACTCCTACGAGCAGTACTTC. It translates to CASKRKQDSYEQYF. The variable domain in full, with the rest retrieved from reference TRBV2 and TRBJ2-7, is EPEVTQTPSHQVTQMGQEVILRCVPISNHLYFYWYRQILGQKVEFLVSFYNNEISEKSEIFDDQFSVERPDGSNFTLKIRSTKLEDSAMYFCASKRKQDSYEQYFGPGTRLTVT.